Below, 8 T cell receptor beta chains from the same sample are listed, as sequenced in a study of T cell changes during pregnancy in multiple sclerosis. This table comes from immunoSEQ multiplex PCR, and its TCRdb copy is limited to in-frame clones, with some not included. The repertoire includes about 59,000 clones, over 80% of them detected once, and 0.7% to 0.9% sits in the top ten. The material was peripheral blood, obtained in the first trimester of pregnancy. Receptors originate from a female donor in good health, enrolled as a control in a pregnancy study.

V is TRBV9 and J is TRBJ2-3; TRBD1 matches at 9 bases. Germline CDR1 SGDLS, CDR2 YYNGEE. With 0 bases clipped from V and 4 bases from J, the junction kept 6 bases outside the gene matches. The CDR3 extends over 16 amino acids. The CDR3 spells CASSVDRQGGADTQYF. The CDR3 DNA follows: TGTGCCAGCAGCGTAGACCGACAGGGGGGGGCAGATACGCAGTATTTT.

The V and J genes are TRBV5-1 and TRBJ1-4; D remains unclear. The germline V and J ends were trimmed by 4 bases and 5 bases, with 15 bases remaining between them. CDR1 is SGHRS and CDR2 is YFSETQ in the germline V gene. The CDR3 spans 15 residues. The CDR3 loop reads CASSARLGVNEKLFF. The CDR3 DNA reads TGCGCCAGCAGCGCCAGACTCGGGGTGAATGAAAAACTGTTTTTT.

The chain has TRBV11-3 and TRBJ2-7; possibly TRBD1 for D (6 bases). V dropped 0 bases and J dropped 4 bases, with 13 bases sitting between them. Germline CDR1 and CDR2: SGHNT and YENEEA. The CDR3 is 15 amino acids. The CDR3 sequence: CASSLEVGRGYEQYF. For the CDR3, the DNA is TGTGCCAGCAGCTTAGAAGTCGGCAGGGGTTACGAGCAGTACTTC.

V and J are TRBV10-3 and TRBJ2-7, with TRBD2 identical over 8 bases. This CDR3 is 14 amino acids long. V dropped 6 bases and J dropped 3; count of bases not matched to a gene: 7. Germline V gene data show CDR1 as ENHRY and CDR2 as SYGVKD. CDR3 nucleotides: TGTGCCATCAGGGAAGCGGGGGCCCACTACGAGCAGTACTTC. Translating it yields CAIREAGAHYEQYF.

In DNA form, the CDR3 reads TGTGCCAGCAGCGCAGGACAACCCTACGAGCAGTACTTC. As protein: CASSAGQPYEQYF. The chain couples TRBV7-2 to TRBJ2-7; a weak D match, TRBD1 (5 bases). Germline values: CDR1 SGHTA, CDR2 FQGNSA. The V end was cut by 5 bases, the J end by 2 bases, with 10 bases between. The CDR3 is 13 amino acids.

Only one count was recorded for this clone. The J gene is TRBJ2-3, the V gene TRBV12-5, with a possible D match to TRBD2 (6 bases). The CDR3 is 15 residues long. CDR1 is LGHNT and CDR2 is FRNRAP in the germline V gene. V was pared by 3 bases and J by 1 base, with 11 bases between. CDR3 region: CASGFGGSRTDTQYF. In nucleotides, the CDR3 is TGTGCTAGTGGTTTTGGGGGGTCACGCACAGATACGCAGTATTTT.

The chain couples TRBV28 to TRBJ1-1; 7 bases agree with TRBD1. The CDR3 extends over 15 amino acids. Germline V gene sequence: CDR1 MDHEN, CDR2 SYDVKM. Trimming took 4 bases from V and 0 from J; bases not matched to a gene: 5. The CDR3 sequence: CASSSQTGMNTEAFF. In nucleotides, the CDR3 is TGTGCCAGCAGTTCCCAGACAGGGATGAACACTGAAGCTTTCTTT.

This chain's CDR3 is CASSLGTGGGQPQHF. CDR3 sequence (DNA): TGTGCCAGCAGCTTAGGAACAGGGGGGGGTCAGCCCCAGCATTTT. V is TRBV7-9 and J is TRBJ1-5; 8 nucleotides align to TRBD1. In germline, CDR1 is SEHNR, CDR2 FQNEAQ (reference sequence). The CDR3 runs to 15 residues. V was clipped by 1 base and J by 6 bases; unmatched bases: 5.